These T cell receptor beta chains were read from a single sample in a study of blood T cell repertoires in COVID-19. TCRdb keeps only in-frame clones here, not all; method: immunoSEQ multiplex PCR. In the table there are 100,000 to 150,000 clones, 79% of which are singletons. Sequencing used peripheral blood. Source of these receptors: a man aged 35 to 55 with active or convalescent COVID-19. Each CDR3 is given with its conserved first and last residue. D genes are given only for firm matches. Some rows mark clone size as missing; the rest say once, few, many or name a class of expanded clone.

d_call j_call clone_size v_call cdr3_nt cdr3_aa
. TRBJ2-5 . TRBV9 TGTGCCAGCAGCGGGGGACAAAGGCCGGTCGGAGAGACCCAGTACTTC CASSGGQRPVGETQYF
. TRBJ1-2 . TRBV30 TGTGCCTGGAGTGTACGGGGGGCCCGACAGGTATATGGCTACACCTTC CAWSVRGARQVYGYTF
TRBD1 TRBJ1-5 . TRBV2 TGTGCCAGCAGCTCGACAGGGTCCCGTTTAGGAAATCAGCCCCAGCATTTT CASSSTGSRLGNQPQHF
TRBD2 TRBJ2-3 . TRBV9 TGTGCCAGCAGCGCCTCCCCTGGTGGGGGGGGTGCAGATACGCAGTATTTT CASSASPGGGGADTQYF
TRBD2 TRBJ2-2 . TRBV6-5 TGTGCCAGCCGGACTAGCGGTACCGGGGAGCTGTTTTTT CASRTSGTGELFF
. TRBJ2-4 . TRBV7-9 TGTGCCAGCAGCTCTGTGCAGGATTCCACAAACAAAAACATTCAGTACTTC CASSSVQDSTNKNIQYF
TRBD1 TRBJ2-7 few TRBV6-1 TGTGCCAGCAGTGAAGCGGGACAGGGGAATGAGCAGTACTTC CASSEAGQGNEQYF
. TRBJ1-1 . TRBV5-1 TGCGCCAGCAGGGTGGGGCAGGAGAACACTGAAGCTTTCTTT CASRVGQENTEAFF
TRBD1 TRBJ1-4 few TRBV5-3 TGTGCCAGAAGCTACGGACAGGGGATTAGGGAAAAACTGTTTTTT CARSYGQGIREKLFF
TRBD1 TRBJ1-2 . TRBV11-1 TGTGCCAGCAGCTTACAGGCAGGGGGCGAGGGCTACACCTTC CASSLQAGGEGYTF
. TRBJ1-1 . TRBV28 TGTGCCAGCAGTTTGATATACTGGACAGAAGAAGCTTTCTTT CASSLIYWTEEAFF
TRBD1 TRBJ1-5 . TRBV7-9 TGTGCCAGCAGCTTGAACACAGGGGTGGGGGGCAATCAGCCCCAGCATTTT CASSLNTGVGGNQPQHF
. TRBJ1-2 . TRBV12-3/TRBV12-4 TGTGCCAGTTCAGTTTTGACGGGCTATGGCTACACCTTC CASSVLTGYGYTF
TRBD2 TRBJ2-5 . TRBV5-5 TGTGCCAGCAGCTTGTCTCCGGCTAGCGGGCAAGAGACCCAGTACTTC CASSLSPASGQETQYF
. TRBJ1-1 . TRBV7-9 TGTGCCAGCAGCCCCCTCAGGGTGGGGGCGGGCCTGAGGACTGAAGCTTTCTTT CASSPLRVGAGLRTEAFF
. TRBJ2-7 . TRBV5-5 TGTGCCAGCAGCCGCGGACAGTCGTTAACCGAGCAGTACTTC CASSRGQSLTEQYF
. TRBJ1-1 . TRBV7-2 TGTGCCAGCAGCTTATTAGCATTGAACACTGAAGCTTTCTTT CASSLLALNTEAFF
TRBD1 TRBJ2-1 . TRBV11-2 TGTGCCAGCAGCAGACCCGGGACAGCTTACAATGAGCAGTTCTTC CASSRPGTAYNEQFF
TRBD1 TRBJ1-2 . TRBV19 TGTGCCAGTAGTATAGATCTTACTACAGGGGGCACACCTATCTATGGCTACACCTTC CASSIDLTTGGTPIYGYTF
TRBD1 TRBJ1-2 . TRBV5-1 TGCGCCAGCAGCTCCTCGACAGGGTCTAACTATGGCTACACCTTC CASSSSTGSNYGYTF
TRBD1 TRBJ1-2 . TRBV5-4 TGTGCCAGCAGCCCGGGACAGGGGGGCTATGGCTACACCTTC CASSPGQGGYGYTF
. TRBJ1-5 . TRBV3-1/TRBV3-2 TGTGCCAGCAGCCAAGGGGGGGGTAGCAATCAGCCCCAGCATTTT CASSQGGGSNQPQHF
TRBD1 TRBJ2-7 once TRBV6-1 TGTGCCAGCAGTGAACAGGGGGCGACCTACGAGCAGTACTTC CASSEQGATYEQYF
. TRBJ1-2 . TRBV15 TGTGCCACCAGCAGTGGGGGCAGAACTCTAAATGGCTACACCTTC CATSSGGRTLNGYTF
. TRBJ1-4 . TRBV7-2 TGTGCCAGCAGTTTCCAGGGTGGGAATGAAAAACTGTTTTTT CASSFQGGNEKLFF
. TRBJ1-4 . TRBV9 TGTGCCAGCAGCCCCCGGGGAGGTCAACTGTTTTTT CASSPRGGQLFF
. TRBJ2-1 once TRBV9 TGTGCCAGCAGCGTGACAACGGTAGGTGAGCAGTTCTTC CASSVTTVGEQFF
TRBD2 TRBJ2-1 once TRBV15 TGTGCCACCAGCAGATCCCGGACTAGCGATGAGCAGTTCTTC CATSRSRTSDEQFF